Listed below are T cell receptor beta chains from one sample, sequenced in a study of T cell repertoires in cytomegalovirus infection. From the reads, TCRdb called clonotypes with MiXCR, one entry per CDR3 protein. The table has under 450,000 distinct CDR3 sequences, nearly 35% seen once; the top ten hold approximately 13%. No antigen has been assigned to these receptors. The sequenced sample was cultured PBMCs, obtained from culture after CMV antigen stimulation. The receptor set was obtained from a human donor in good health (CMV status not recorded). Some clones in this sample may be carry-over from other donors' samples. Each CDR3 is given with its conserved first and last residue. The order of the fields is clone size, J gene, V gene, D gene, CDR3 protein, CDR3 DNA. D genes are given only for firm matches. A row's size may be missing; if present it is once, few, many or a size class.

>-|TRBJ2-7|TRBV28|TRBD1
CASSRGQRSSEQYF
TGTGCCAGCAGCCGGGGACAGCGGTCCTCCGAGCAGTACTTC
>few|TRBJ1-2|TRBV7-2|-
CASSEDIGYTF
TGTGCCAGCAGCGAGGACATTGGCTACACCTTC
>few|TRBJ2-1|TRBV12-3/TRBV12-4|TRBD2
CASSELAGVWNEQFF
TGTGCCAGCAGCGAACTAGCGGGAGTTTGGAATGAGCAGTTCTTC
>-|TRBJ1-6|TRBV6-5|-
CASSYQPGYNSPLHF
TGTGCCAGCAGTTACCAGCCAGGGTATAATTCACCCCTCCACTTT
>-|TRBJ2-3|TRBV5-5|-
CASSFGFQHTDTQYF
TGTGCCAGCAGCTTCGGCTTCCAACACACAGATACGCAGTATTTT
>-|TRBJ1-1|TRBV7-2|-
CASSQGIRAFF
TGTGCCAGCAGTCAGGGAATCCGAGCTTTCTTT
>-|TRBJ2-1|TRBV7-2|-
CTSSLSWSPMAEQFF
TGTACCAGCAGCTTAAGTTGGTCTCCCATGGCGGAGCAGTTCTTC
>-|TRBJ2-5|TRBV6-1|-
CASSVGGAAQETQYF
TGTGCCAGCAGTGTGGGGGGGGCCGCCCAAGAGACCCAGTACTTC
>-|TRBJ2-7|TRBV29-1|-
CSYSSRPPQGEQYF
TGCAGCTATTCCTCGCGACCTCCGCAAGGGGAGCAGTACTTC
>few|TRBJ1-1|TRBV5-1|-
CASSLGEGMNTEAFF
TGCGCCAGCAGCTTGGGGGAGGGGATGAACACTGAAGCTTTCTTT
>-|TRBJ1-1|TRBV6-2/TRBV6-3|TRBD1
CASTTGQWNTEAFF
TGTGCCAGCACTACGGGACAGTGGAACACTGAAGCTTTCTTT
>-|TRBJ2-1|TRBV20-1|TRBD2
CSASPGLADNEQFF
TGCAGTGCTAGCCCGGGACTAGCTGATAATGAGCAGTTCTTC
>-|TRBJ2-3|TRBV11-2|-
CASSLVPRTSTDTQYF
TGTGCCAGCAGCTTAGTTCCCAGAACTAGCACAGATACGCAGTATTTT
>few|TRBJ1-5|TRBV20-1|-
CSARDPRTASNQPQHF
TGCAGTGCTAGAGACCCGAGGACGGCCAGCAATCAGCCCCAGCATTTT
>-|TRBJ2-1|TRBV28|TRBD2
CASTDSGLGNNEQFF
TGTGCCAGTACTGATTCGGGACTAGGAAACAATGAGCAGTTCTTC
>-|TRBJ1-2|TRBV7-4|-
CASSTRDTHRDGYTF
TGTGCCAGCAGCACCCGGGACACCCATAGAGATGGCTACACCTTC
>-|TRBJ2-7|TRBV6-2/TRBV6-3|TRBD2
CASSYSLDRTSGRSFAYEQYF
TGTGCCAGCAGTTACTCCTTGGATCGGACTAGCGGGAGGAGTTTTGCCTACGAGCAGTACTTC
>-|TRBJ2-1|TRBV28|-
CAIKDARSRFGKDNEQFF
TGTGCCATCAAGGATGCCCGGAGCCGGTTTGGGAAGGACAATGAGCAGTTCTTC
>many|TRBJ2-1|TRBV7-2|TRBD1
CASSLAAGGYNEQFF
TGTGCCAGCAGCTTGGCGGCAGGGGGATACAATGAGCAGTTCTTC
>-|TRBJ2-3|TRBV9|TRBD2
CASSPGGGGPQDTQYF
TGTGCCAGCAGCCCGGGCGGGGGAGGACCACAAGATACGCAGTATTTT
>many|TRBJ2-5|TRBV7-2|-
CASSLTTQGGETQYF
TGTGCCAGCAGCCTTACGACTCAGGGTGGGGAGACCCAGTACTTC
>-|TRBJ2-1|TRBV6-6|-
CASSGGTPSYNEQFF
TGTGCCAGCAGTGGGGGGACTCCTTCCTACAATGAGCAGTTCTTC
>-|TRBJ2-7|TRBV6-4|TRBD2
CASSPRTGTSLTYEQYF
TGTGCCAGCAGCCCTCGGACCGGGACTAGCCTCACCTACGAGCAGTACTTC
>few|TRBJ2-3|TRBV7-2|TRBD1
CASSSQGALVADTQYF
TGTGCCAGCAGCTCACAGGGGGCTTTGGTCGCAGATACGCAGTATTTT
>-|TRBJ2-2|TRBV7-9|TRBD2
CASSREDGELFF
TGTGCCAGCAGCCGGGAGGACGGGGAGCTGTTTTTT
>-|TRBJ1-1|TRBV27|-
CASSSNRKQGSGSTEAFF
TGTGCCAGCAGTTCCAACCGCAAACAGGGTTCCGGGTCCACTGAAGCTTTCTTT